Listed here is a single TCR beta chain. The protocol was immunoSEQ multiplex PCR, while the TCRdb copy is restricted to in-frame clones and leaves out a portion. The sample has under 25,000 clones; approximately 80% are singletons. The data stem from a study of blood T cell repertoires in COVID-19. What was sequenced was peripheral blood. The sequence was collected from a man aged 80 or over with active or convalescent COVID-19.

The CDR3: CASIRDSQGDTQYF. CDR3 sequence (DNA): TGTGCCAGCATCCGAGACTCACAAGGAGATACGCAGTATTTT. The chain carries TRBV9 and TRBJ2-3; no definite D call. V lost 6 bases to trimming and J lost 5 bases, with 16 bases between them. Per germline, CDR1 SGDLS and CDR2 YYNGEE. The CDR3 consists of 14 residues.